A single sample gave rise to the 8 T cell receptor beta chains below, sequenced in a study of blood T cell repertoires in COVID-19. Using immunoSEQ multiplex PCR, the repertoire was profiled, and TCRdb retains in-frame clones only, with some absent. This table holds approximately 400,000 clones, around 87% found once. Material for sequencing was PBMCs or T cells enriched from blood (not recorded which). The receptors come from a man under 40 who had recovered from COVID-19.

The chain has TRBV7-9 and TRBJ1-3; D gene ambiguous. Germline V gene lookup returns CDR1 SEHNR and CDR2 FQNEAQ (reference sequence). V lost 6 bases to trimming and J lost 7 bases, with 13 bases between them. The CDR3 runs to 13 residues. DNA of the CDR3: TGTGCCAGCAGTGACATTAGTCGGAACACCATATATTTT. This sequence encodes CASSDISRNTIYF.

This clone has just a few counts. The chain joins TRBV19 to TRBJ1-6; D uncertain. Deletions cut 3 bases from V and 9 bases from J, with 15 bases between. There are 15 residues in the CDR3. Per the germline V gene, CDR1 is LNHDA and CDR2 is SQIVND (reference sequence). The CDR3 spells CASSIALPSGSPLHF. CDR3 DNA sequence: TGTGCCAGTAGTATTGCTCTCCCGAGCGGTTCACCCCTCCACTTT.

This clone was detected a few times. The chain joins TRBV7-6 to TRBJ2-1; 11 bases align to TRBD2. The V gene's germline CDR1 is SGHVS and CDR2 FNYEAQ. The V and J ends lost 1 base and 9 bases, in that order; junction bases with no gene match: 8. The CDR3 is made up of 16 amino acids. The CDR3 here is CASSLGVAGGPGEQFF. The DNA of the CDR3 is TGTGCCAGCAGCTTAGGAGTAGCGGGGGGGCCCGGTGAGCAGTTCTTC.

This clone was seen a handful of times. J is TRBJ2-3 and V is TRBV27; D ambiguous. V lost 8 bases, J lost 3 bases, and 12 bases lay in between. Germline loops: CDR1 MNHEY, CDR2 SMNVEV (reference sequence). The CDR3 has 13 amino acids. The CDR3 bases are TGTGCCAGCCTTCAACACGGGACAGATACGCAGTATTTT. As protein: CASLQHGTDTQYF.

This clone was counted a single time. V gene TRBV15 combines with J gene TRBJ1-3; TRBD1 matches 8 bases. The germline gives CDR1 LNHNV, CDR2 YYDKDF (reference sequence). Germline trimming cut 7 bases from V and 2 bases from J; bases unmatched to any gene: 13. The CDR3 runs 17 residues. The CDR3 region has the DNA TGTGCCACCACCACAATATGGACAGGGCTAACTGGAAACACCATATATTTT. It yields the protein CATTTIWTGLTGNTIYF.

This clone was observed a handful of times. The V gene is TRBV7-6, the J gene TRBJ1-5; 7 positions agree with TRBD1. The junction had 5 bases not matched to a gene; V was cut back by 1 base and J by 2 bases. Germline V gene sequence: CDR1 SGHVS, CDR2 FNYEAQ. The CDR3 contains 16 residues. The CDR3 nucleotides read TGTGCCAGCAGCTTAGGCCCCGGGACAGGCAATCAGCCCCAGCATTTT. The encoded protein is CASSLGPGTGNQPQHF.

The count of this clone is one. The chain links TRBV7-9 to TRBJ1-4; possibly TRBD1 for D (5 bases). The CDR3 spans 19 residues. The V end lost 2 bases, the J end lost 5 bases, and 24 bases lay between the germline ends. Germline V gives CDR1 SEHNR, CDR2 FQNEAQ (reference sequence). The DNA for the CDR3 is TGTGCCAGCAGCTTATGGGTCTTGCGGACGGACAAGGCCAATGAAAAACTGTTTTTT. As protein: CASSLWVLRTDKANEKLFF.

CDR3 in amino acids: CASSLLGVNTGELFF. The CDR3 nucleotides are TGTGCCAGCAGCTTATTAGGAGTAAACACCGGGGAGCTGTTTTTT. The chain employs TRBV7-8 and TRBJ2-2; D gene ambiguous. Trimming took off 2 bases at V and 2 bases at J, with 9 bases between the two ends. CDR3 length: 15 residues. Germline CDR1 reads SGHVS; CDR2 reads FQNEAQ.